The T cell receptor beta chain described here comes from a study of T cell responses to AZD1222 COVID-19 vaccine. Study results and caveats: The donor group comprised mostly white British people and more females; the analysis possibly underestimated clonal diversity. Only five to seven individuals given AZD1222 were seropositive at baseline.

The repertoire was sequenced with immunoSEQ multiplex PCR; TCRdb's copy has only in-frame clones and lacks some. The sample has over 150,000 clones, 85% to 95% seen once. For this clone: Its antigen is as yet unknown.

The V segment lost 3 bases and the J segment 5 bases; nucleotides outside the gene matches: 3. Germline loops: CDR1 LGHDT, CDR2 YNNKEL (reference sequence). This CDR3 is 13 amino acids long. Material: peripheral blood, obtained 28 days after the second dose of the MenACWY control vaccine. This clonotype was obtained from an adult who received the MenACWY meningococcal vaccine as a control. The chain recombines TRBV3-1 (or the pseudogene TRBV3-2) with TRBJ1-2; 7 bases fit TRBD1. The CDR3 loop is CASSQRGQYGYTF. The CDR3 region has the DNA TGTGCCAGCAGCCAGAGGGGACAGTATGGCTACACCTTC.